Following are 25 T cell receptor beta chains from one sample sequenced in a study of shared T cell receptors in the human thymus. Sequenced by immunoSEQ multiplex PCR; TCRdb stores in-frame clones only, minus some. The table has 650,000 to 950,000 clones, 80% to 90% seen once. These sequences were also reported in another study, on human thymus T cells.

The sequenced material came from thymocytes. These receptors were collected from a girl less than two years old with a congenital heart defect.

This clone was detected a few times. V usage is TRBV7-3 and J usage is TRBJ2-1; D is possibly TRBD2 (5 bases). The length of the CDR3 is 13 residues. Per germline, CDR1 SGHTA and CDR2 FQGTGA. Trimming removed 2 bases from V and 6 bases from J, with 8 bases in between. CDR3 protein: CASSLEGSNEQFF. CDR3 sequence (DNA): TGTGCCAGCAGCTTAGAGGGTTCCAATGAGCAGTTCTTC.

This clone was seen a few times. The chain recombines TRBV6-6 with TRBJ1-5, with 7 bases identical to TRBD1. CDR1 is MNHNY and CDR2 is SVGAGI in the germline V gene (reference sequence). The CDR3 has 14 residues. V gave up 0 bases and J gave up 9 bases; unmatched junction bases: 5. Here the CDR3 DNA reads TGTGCCAGCAGTTACTCGACAGGGAGAAGGCCCCAGCATTTT. This sequence encodes CASSYSTGRRPQHF.

The V gene is TRBV20-1, the J gene TRBJ2-7; D ambiguous. Trimming took off 4 bases at V and 9 bases at J, with 10 bases between the two ends. Germline assignment: CDR1 DFQATT and CDR2 SNEGSKA (reference sequence). This CDR3 comprises 10 residues. The CDR3 bases are TGCAGTGCTATGAGGCTAGGGCAGTACTTC. Protein: CSAMRLGQYF.

The chain joins TRBV5-1 to TRBJ2-5; D ambiguous. V was cut by 5 bases and J by 4 bases, with 6 bases left in between. Germline assignment: CDR1 SGHRS and CDR2 YFSETQ. The length of the CDR3 is 11 residues. This chain's CDR3 is CASRAVETQYF. Here the CDR3 DNA reads TGCGCCAGCAGAGCTGTAGAGACCCAGTACTTC.

This chain uses TRBV12-5 with TRBJ1-5, with D perhaps TRBD1 (6 bases). Trimming left V 7 bases short and J 0 bases short, with 13 bases between. The CDR3 sequence is 15 residues long. Germline CDR1 is LGHNT and CDR2 is FRNRAP. Here the CDR3 reads CASAGTTYSNQPQHF. CDR3 in DNA: TGTGCTAGTGCCGGGACAACCTATAGCAATCAGCCCCAGCATTTT.

Note on this clone: Compared with germline, one end of the junction differs, possibly owing to a read error. V gene TRBV7-2 combines with J gene TRBJ1-1, with 8 bases lining up with TRBD1. The CDR3 covers 10 residues. Germline V CDR1 and CDR2: SGHTA, FQGNSA. This CDR3 reads CASSYRGQVF. The CDR3 nucleotides are TGTGCCAGCAGCTACCGGGGACAGGTATTT.

The CDR3: CASSFVGGQGLERDSPLHF. The CDR3 DNA sequence: TGCGCCAGCAGCTTCGTGGGGGGGCAAGGACTCGAAAGGGATTCACCCCTCCACTTT. The chain uses TRBV5-1 and TRBJ1-6; D possibly corresponds to TRBD1 (6 bases). The CDR3 is 19 residues long. Germline V CDR1 and CDR2: SGHRS, YFSETQ. V was trimmed by 2 bases and J by 8 bases, leaving 26 bases between them.

The J gene is TRBJ2-2, the V gene TRBV4-3; TRBD2 aligns across 9 bases. CDR1 and CDR2 (germline): LGHNA, YSLEER. This CDR3 has 16 amino acids. The V and J ends lost 1 base and 7 bases, in that order; junction bases with no gene match: 7. The CDR3, as DNA: TGCGCCAGCAGCCAAGCCGCGGGGGGGCCAGTCGGGGAGCTGTTTTTT. It specifies CASSQAAGGPVGELFF.

The chain employs TRBV5-4 and TRBJ1-2; maybe TRBD1 (6 bases). Trimming took 2 bases from V and 10 from J, leaving 18 bases between them. The CDR3 is 14 amino acids. Per the germline V gene, CDR1 is SGHNT and CDR2 is YYREEE (reference sequence). The CDR3: CASSLQGIVWDYTF. CDR3 DNA sequence: TGTGCCAGCAGCTTACAGGGTATTGTATGGGACTACACCTTC.

The genes are TRBV2 and TRBJ1-2, with D uncertain. There are 14 residues in the CDR3. Deletions cut 5 bases from V and 4 bases from J, with 14 bases between. CDR1 and CDR2 from the germline V gene are SNHLY and FYNNEI. CDR3 DNA: TGTGCCAGCAGTTACCCCGATGGCCTCTATGGCTACACCTTC. Translation gives CASSYPDGLYGYTF.

V gene TRBV7-3 combines with J gene TRBJ2-5; D not certain. The CDR3 consists of 15 residues. Trimming stripped 1 base from V and 1 base from J, with 10 bases between. Per germline, CDR1 SGHTA and CDR2 FQGTGA. The CDR3 loop reads CASSLSAGSQETQYF. The CDR3, as DNA: TGTGCCAGCAGCTTAAGTGCAGGTTCCCAAGAGACCCAGTACTTC.

The chain couples TRBV5-1 to TRBJ1-3, with a possible D match to TRBD1 (6 bases). The CDR3 runs 18 residues. Trimming left V 0 bases short and J 0 bases short, with 16 bases between. The germline V gene encodes CDR1 SGHRS and CDR2 YFSETQ. CDR3 coding DNA: TGCGCCAGCAGCTTGGGGGGGGGCAGCGAGACCTCTGGAAACACCATATATTTT. Its translation: CASSLGGGSETSGNTIYF.

Points on this clone: The identical CDR3 is also encoded by other nucleotide sequences in the sample. This chain connects TRBV11-2 to TRBJ1-6; 7 bases map to TRBD1. The CDR3 consists of 15 residues. The V gene end was trimmed by 5 bases and the J gene end by 8 bases; junction bases not matched to a gene: 9. The germline gives CDR1 SGHAT, CDR2 FQNNGV. The CDR3 DNA reads as TGTGCCAGCAGCATACCCGGACAGGAATATTCACCCCTCCACTTT. Encoded protein: CASSIPGQEYSPLHF.

This chain uses TRBV5-1 with TRBJ1-2; D is unresolved. This CDR3 region has 14 residues. V gave up 5 bases and J gave up 0 bases, with 11 bases separating them. The germline V gene encodes CDR1 SGHRS and CDR2 YFSETQ. Here the CDR3 reads CASRSRNPNYGYTF. In DNA, the CDR3 is TGCGCCAGCAGGTCGAGGAACCCTAACTATGGCTACACCTTC. Variable domain in full (rest from reference TRBV5-1 and TRBJ1-2): KAGVTQTPRYLIKTRGQQVTLSCSPISGHRSVSWYQQTPGQGLQFLFEYFSETQRNKGNFPGRFSGRQFSNSRSEMNVSTLELGDSALYLCASRSRNPNYGYTFGSGTRLTVV.

This CDR3 reads CATSRSPGLTEAFF. In DNA, the CDR3 is TGTGCCACCAGCAGATCACCTGGACTGACTGAAGCTTTCTTT. The chain recombines TRBV15 with TRBJ1-1; D is unclear. V lost 2 bases and J lost 5, with 12 bases in between. This CDR3 spans 14 amino acids. Germline V gene sequence: CDR1 LNHNV, CDR2 YYDKDF (reference sequence).

Only one count was recorded for this clone. The CDR3 spells CASSPEGQKNIQYF. As DNA, the CDR3 is TGTGCCAGCAGTCCAGAGGGACAGAAAAACATTCAGTACTTC. V is TRBV28 and J is TRBJ2-4; 7 nucleotides match TRBD1. The germline CDR1 and CDR2 sequences are MDHEN and SYDVKM. The CDR3 consists of 14 residues. V lost 5 bases to trimming and J lost 4 bases; unmatched junction nucleotides: 5.

The rearrangement uses TRBV5-1 and TRBJ1-1; no clear D gene. This CDR3 is 14 amino acids long. V dropped 4 bases and J dropped 8 bases, with 18 bases sitting between them. Germline V gene data show CDR1 as SGHRS and CDR2 as YFSETQ. This CDR3 reads CASSPETVSSEAFF. The CDR3 DNA follows: TGCGCCAGCAGCCCGGAGACGGTGAGCTCAGAAGCTTTCTTT. Supplemented by reference TRBV5-1 and TRBJ1-1, the full variable domain reads KAGVTQTPRYLIKTRGQQVTLSCSPISGHRSVSWYQQTPGQGLQFLFEYFSETQRNKGNFPGRFSGRQFSNSRSEMNVSTLELGDSALYLCASSPETVSSEAFFGQGTRLTVV.

J is TRBJ2-3 and V is TRBV5-4; 8 bases agree with TRBD2. The V and J ends lost 4 bases and 1 base, in that order; junction bases with no gene match: 14. The CDR3 sequence is 18 residues long. CDR1 is SGHNT and CDR2 is YYREEE in the germline V gene (reference sequence). The CDR3: CASSLSPGLGGGTDTQYF. CDR3 sequence (DNA): TGTGCCAGCAGCCTAAGCCCGGGACTAGGGGGAGGCACAGATACGCAGTATTTT.

The chain has TRBV5-5 and TRBJ2-2; 8 bases align to TRBD1. The CDR3 is made up of 17 amino acids. The V gene's germline CDR1 is SGHKS and CDR2 YYEKEE (reference sequence). V lost 4 bases, J lost 2 bases, and 10 bases stayed unmatched. The CDR3 region is CASSRRLTGANTGELFF. As DNA, the CDR3 is TGTGCCAGCAGCAGACGACTGACAGGGGCTAACACCGGGGAGCTGTTTTTT.

This clone was detected only once. The J gene is TRBJ1-1, the V gene TRBV6-6; 8 bases map to TRBD1. Germline values: CDR1 MNHNY, CDR2 SVGAGI (reference sequence). This CDR3 has 16 residues. The ends lost 5 bases at V and 3 bases at J; junction bases unmatched: 11. The DNA of the CDR3 is TGTGCCAGCAGTAATCCGACAGGGGAGGAGGACACTGAAGCTTTCTTT. Translated, it gives CASSNPTGEEDTEAFF.

This clone was observed once. The J gene is TRBJ1-1, the V gene TRBV4-1; D call uncertain. Germline lookup yields CDR1 MGHRA and CDR2 YSYEKL. The CDR3 length is 14 residues. With 4 bases removed from V and 6 bases from J, the gap between germline ends came to 15 bases. The CDR3 sequence is CASSLLTGRSEAFF. CDR3 in DNA: TGCGCCAGCAGCCTACTAACCGGGAGGTCTGAAGCTTTCTTT.

The chain carries TRBV2 and TRBJ1-1, with 7 bases identical to TRBD1. Trimming took 8 bases from V and 0 from J; bases not matched to a gene: 9. Germline V lookup: CDR1 SNHLY, CDR2 FYNNEI. The CDR3 runs 15 residues. CDR3 sequence reads: CASAPGGIMNTEAFF. DNA for the CDR3: TGTGCCAGCGCCCCAGGGGGGATCATGAACACTGAAGCTTTCTTT.

The chain has TRBV7-9 and TRBJ2-3, with 10 bases aligning to TRBD2. This CDR3 has 16 amino acids. Germline CDR1 SEHNR, CDR2 FQNEAQ (reference sequence). V gave up 5 bases and J gave up 5 bases; unmatched junction bases: 10. CDR3 coding DNA: TGTGCCAGCAGCCAGACACTAGCGGGGCTTATAGATACGCAGTATTTT. Translating it yields CASSQTLAGLIDTQYF.

V gene TRBV6-5 combines with J gene TRBJ1-4; no firm D call. V was shortened by 4 bases and J by 0 bases, with 9 bases between the two germline ends. The CDR3 is 15 residues long. CDR1 and CDR2 from the germline V gene are MNHEY and SVGAGI. CDR3 coding DNA: TGTGCCAGCAGTTTCCACAGTGCAACTAATGAAAAACTGTTTTTT. Protein product: CASSFHSATNEKLFF.

The chain carries TRBV5-6 and TRBJ2-7; the match to TRBD1 covers 7 bases. Germline values: CDR1 SGHDT, CDR2 YYEEEE. The ends lost 5 bases at V and 0 bases at J; junction bases unmatched: 8. This CDR3 region has 15 residues. The CDR3 protein is CASSPKTGYSYEQYF. CDR3 nucleotides: TGTGCCAGCAGTCCTAAGACAGGGTACTCCTACGAGCAGTACTTC.